This is a list of T cell receptor beta chains from one sample in a study of blood T cell repertoires in COVID-19. Repertoires were generated with immunoSEQ multiplex PCR, while TCRdb's copy carries only in-frame clones and drops some. The table records over 85,000 clones, 88% of them present only once. The specimen sequenced was peripheral blood. These receptors all come from a woman aged 50 to 65 with acute or convalescent COVID-19. The CDR3 runs from the conserved cysteine through the conserved F or W. A D gene is named only where the DNA matches it firmly. Only some rows state a clone size, as once, few, many or a class for expanded clones.

abundance,d_gene,j_gene,v_gene,CDR3nt,CDR3aa
NA,NA,TRBJ2-3,TRBV6-6,TGTGCCAGCAGTAGGACTGGCCCAGATACGCAGTATTTT,CASSRTGPDTQYF
NA,NA,TRBJ2-7,TRBV11-2,TGTGCCAGCAGCTTAGGAGCGGGTTTAACCTACGAGCAGTACTTC,CASSLGAGLTYEQYF
NA,TRBD1,TRBJ1-3,TRBV19,TGTGCCAGTAGTACCGGGACAGGGAGAGAAAACACCATATATTTT,CASSTGTGRENTIYF
NA,NA,TRBJ2-1,TRBV5-1,TGCGCCAGCAGCCCCAGTGGAGTCTCCTACAATGAGCAGTTCTTC,CASSPSGVSYNEQFF
NA,NA,TRBJ1-5,TRBV6-1,TGTGCCAGCAGTGAAGACGGGGTTAACAATGAGCCCCAGCATTTT,CASSEDGVNNEPQHF
NA,NA,TRBJ1-5,TRBV6-5,TGTGCCAGCAGTTACGGGAGGGGAGTAAACAATCAGCCCCAGCATTTT,CASSYGRGVNNQPQHF
NA,NA,TRBJ1-4,TRBV4-2,TGTGCCAGCAGCCAAGGGGGGAGGCCAGCTAATGAAAAACTGTTTTTT,CASSQGGRPANEKLFF
NA,TRBD2,TRBJ2-3,TRBV4-1,TGCGCCAGCAGCCACTTAAGACTAGCGAGACGCACAGATACGCAGTATTTT,CASSHLRLARRTDTQYF
NA,TRBD1,TRBJ2-3,TRBV3-1/TRBV3-2,TGTGCCAGCAGCCCATTCGGGACAGCCTTAGATACGCAGTATTTT,CASSPFGTALDTQYF
NA,TRBD1,TRBJ1-3,TRBV24-1,TGTGCCACCAGTGAGTCCGCAGGGGGCTCTGGAAACACCATATATTTT,CATSESAGGSGNTIYF
once,TRBD1,TRBJ2-7,TRBV7-2,TGTGCCAGCAGCTTCGACAGGGGGTACGAGCAGTACTTC,CASSFDRGYEQYF
NA,NA,TRBJ1-1,TRBV19,TGTGCCAGTCAGGGGAAACTAAACACTGAAGCTTTCTTT,CASQGKLNTEAFF
NA,NA,TRBJ1-2,TRBV18,TGTGCCAGCTCACCACCGGGGGGGGCGCCCTATGGCTACACCTTC,CASSPPGGAPYGYTF
NA,TRBD1,TRBJ2-3,TRBV28,TGTGCCAGTGCAGGGGGTAGCACAGATACGCAGTATTTT,CASAGGSTDTQYF
NA,TRBD2,TRBJ2-7,TRBV3-1/TRBV3-2,TGTGCCAGCAGCCAAGGCCTAGCGGGCCTCTACGAGCAGTACTTC,CASSQGLAGLYEQYF
NA,NA,TRBJ2-7,TRBV6-1,TGTGCCAGCAGTGAAGACCCCAGCGCCTACGAGCAGTACTTC,CASSEDPSAYEQYF
NA,NA,TRBJ2-1,TRBV18,TGTGCCAGCTCACTAGAGGGGGGGAGCTCCTACAATGAGCAGTTCTTC,CASSLEGGSSYNEQFF
NA,NA,TRBJ2-1,TRBV3-1/TRBV3-2,TGTGCCAGCAGCCACGGAGGGAGCTCCTACAATGAGCAGTTCTTC,CASSHGGSSYNEQFF
NA,TRBD2,TRBJ2-1,TRBV6-5,TGTGCCAGCAGCCCAGCTAGCGGGACCTACAATGAGCAGTTCTTC,CASSPASGTYNEQFF
NA,TRBD1,TRBJ1-2,TRBV18,TGTGCCAGCTCGTCAGGGGGGAGGTACACCTTC,CASSSGGRYTF
few,NA,TRBJ1-1,TRBV3-1/TRBV3-2,TGTGCCAGCAGCCGCGGGACGTTGAACACTGAAGCTTTCTTT,CASSRGTLNTEAFF
NA,TRBD1,TRBJ1-5,TRBV19,TGTGCCAGTAGTACGGGACAGGGCAATCAGCCCCAGCATTTT,CASSTGQGNQPQHF
NA,NA,TRBJ2-1,TRBV5-1,TGCGCCAGCTCTTTTTTACAGGGTTACAATGAGCAGTTCTTC,CASSFLQGYNEQFF
NA,TRBD2,TRBJ2-7,TRBV4-2,TGTGCCAGCAGCCAGGCGACTAGCGGGAGGGTCTACGAGCAGTACTTC,CASSQATSGRVYEQYF
once,NA,TRBJ2-5,TRBV29-1,TGCAGCGCCCTGCCGAGTTCTCAAGAGACCCAGTACTTC,CSALPSSQETQYF
NA,TRBD1,TRBJ2-3,TRBV6-1,TGTGCCAGCAGTGAGGGACAGGGGGCTAACACAGATACGCAGTATTTT,CASSEGQGANTDTQYF
NA,TRBD2,TRBJ2-1,TRBV11-2,TGTGCCAGCAGCTCCCCTCCCGGGCGGGAGCGTAGGAATGAGCAGTTCTTC,CASSSPPGRERRNEQFF